This T cell receptor (beta chain) was recorded in a study of T cell repertoires in cytomegalovirus infection. CDR3 size: 14 residues. From germline, CDR1 is SGHTA and CDR2 FQGNSA. V lost 4 bases to trimming and J lost 5 bases; unmatched junction nucleotides: 5. Notes on this clonotype: Its cognate antigen is unknown.

MiXCR, applied by TCRdb to the reads, yields one record per CDR3 protein. The sample lists hundreds of thousands of distinct CDR3 sequences; around a third were seen once. The sample consisted of cultured PBMCs, taken from culture after CMV antigen stimulation. This sequence originates from a human donor in good health (CMV status not recorded). Some clones in this sample may be carry-over from other donors' samples. The chain combines TRBV7-2 with TRBJ2-5; TRBD2 agrees at 9 bases. CDR3 nucleotides: TGTGCCAGCAGCTCCGGCGGGGGGGCCGAGACCCAGTACTTC. Translated, it gives CASSSGGGAETQYF.